Listed below are T cell receptor beta chains from one sample, sequenced in a study of beta chain features in type 1 diabetes. This table comes from immunoSEQ multiplex PCR, and its TCRdb copy is limited to in-frame clones, with some not included. The repertoire has fewer than 200,000 clones, around 8% of them found once; the top ten carry 0.55% to 0.75%. The sample was central memory CD4+ T cells from blood. These receptors all stem from a man aged 18 to 30 in good health. CDR3s include the opening cysteine and the closing phenylalanine or tryptophan. D genes are given only for firm matches. Rows give clone size only sometimes, using once, few, many, or a class for an expanded clone.

j_call clone_size v_call d_call cdr3_aa cdr3_nt
TRBJ2-7 many TRBV12-5 TRBD1 CASGFGTGDYEQYF TGTGCTAGTGGTTTCGGGACAGGGGACTACGAGCAGTACTTC
TRBJ2-3 few TRBV9 TRBD2 CASSVREGSTDTQYF TGTGCCAGCAGCGTGCGGGAGGGTAGCACAGATACGCAGTATTTT
TRBJ2-7 many TRBV29-1 - CSAGQSYEQYF TGCAGCGCAGGACAGTCCTACGAGCAGTACTTC
TRBJ1-2 few TRBV28 - CASSPPERGYTF TGTGCCAGCAGCCCACCAGAGAGGGGCTACACCTTC
TRBJ2-3 - TRBV30 - CAWNQRVTDTQYF TGTGCCTGGAATCAGCGGGTCACAGATACGCAGTATTTT
TRBJ1-4 many TRBV9 TRBD1 CASSVGQGNEKLFF TGTGCCAGCAGCGTGGGACAGGGTAATGAAAAACTGTTTTTT
TRBJ2-2 many TRBV4-3 - CASSQDFPARTNTGELFF TGCGCCAGCAGCCAAGACTTCCCTGCGAGAACGAACACCGGGGAGCTGTTTTTT
TRBJ2-3 few TRBV19 TRBD2 CASSIGGRSDTQYF TGTGCCAGTAGTATAGGCGGGAGGTCAGATACGCAGTATTTT
TRBJ2-7 many TRBV30 - CAWSKNYEQYF TGTGCCTGGAGCAAAAACTACGAGCAGTACTTC
TRBJ2-5 once TRBV5-1 TRBD2 CASSPGRKVTSGHQETQYF TGCGCCAGCAGCCCGGGACGAAAAGTGACTAGCGGCCACCAAGAGACCCAGTACTTC
TRBJ2-3 - TRBV9 TRBD2 CASSVRLAGATDTQYF TGTGCCAGCAGCGTTAGACTAGCGGGAGCCACAGATACGCAGTATTTT
TRBJ2-1 - TRBV23-1 - CASSQDWLASNEQFF TGCGCCAGCAGCCAAGACTGGCTAGCCTCGAATGAGCAGTTCTTC
TRBJ2-2 - TRBV11-1 - CANSARFVGTGELFF TGTGCCAACAGCGCCAGGTTCGTGGGCACCGGGGAGCTGTTTTTT
TRBJ2-7 few TRBV21-1 - CASSRGTSGMPAENEQYF TGTGCCAGCAGCAGAGGGACTAGCGGGATGCCCGCGGAGAACGAGCAGTACTTC
TRBJ2-1 few TRBV19 - CASRQGLYNEQFF TGTGCCTCCAGGCAGGGGCTATACAATGAGCAGTTCTTC
TRBJ2-3 many TRBV11-2 TRBD2 CASSLRLAGPDTQYF TGTGCCAGCAGCTTGCGGTTAGCGGGGCCAGATACGCAGTATTTT
TRBJ2-6 few TRBV9 TRBD2 CASSKGGVGANVLTF TGTGCCAGCAGCAAGGGAGGGGTTGGGGCCAACGTCCTGACTTTC
TRBJ2-1 - TRBV6-1 TRBD2 CASSARSGGGNEQFF TGTGCCAGCAGTGCTCGTAGCGGGGGGGGCAATGAGCAGTTCTTC
TRBJ1-1 - TRBV6-5 - CASSYDRGKEAFF TGTGCCAGCAGTTATGACAGAGGAAAAGAAGCTTTCTTT
TRBJ1-3 many TRBV7-2 TRBD1 CASSQDRTGTGNTIYF TGTGCCAGCAGCCAGGACCGGACAGGGACTGGAAACACCATATATTTT
TRBJ2-2 - TRBV7-9 TRBD1 CASSSGQGYTGELFF TGTGCCAGCAGCTCGGGACAGGGTTACACCGGGGAGCTGTTTTTT
TRBJ2-7 many TRBV29-1 TRBD2 CSVSPRLAGVQYF TGCAGCGTTTCCCCTCGGCTAGCGGGAGTACAGTACTTC